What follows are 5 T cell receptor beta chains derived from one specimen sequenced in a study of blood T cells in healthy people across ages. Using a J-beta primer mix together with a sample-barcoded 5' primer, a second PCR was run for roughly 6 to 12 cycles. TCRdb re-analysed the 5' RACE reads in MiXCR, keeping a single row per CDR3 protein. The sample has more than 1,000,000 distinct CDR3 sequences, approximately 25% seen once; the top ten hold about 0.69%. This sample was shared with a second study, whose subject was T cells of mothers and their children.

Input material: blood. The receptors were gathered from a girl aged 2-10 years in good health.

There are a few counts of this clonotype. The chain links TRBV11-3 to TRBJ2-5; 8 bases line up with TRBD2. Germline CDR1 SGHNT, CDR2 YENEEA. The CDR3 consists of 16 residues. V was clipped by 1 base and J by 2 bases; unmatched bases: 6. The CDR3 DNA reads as TGTGCCAGCAGCTTAGGCGGAAGCGGGAGTCAAGAGACCCAGTACTTC. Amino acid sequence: CASSLGGSGSQETQYF.

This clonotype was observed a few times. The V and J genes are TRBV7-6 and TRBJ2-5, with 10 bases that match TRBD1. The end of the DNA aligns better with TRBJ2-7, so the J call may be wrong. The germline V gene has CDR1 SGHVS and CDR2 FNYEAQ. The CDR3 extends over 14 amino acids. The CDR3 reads CASSLTGQGGEQYF. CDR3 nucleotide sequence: TGTGCCAGCAGCTTAACAGGACAGGGGGGCGAGCAGTACTTC.

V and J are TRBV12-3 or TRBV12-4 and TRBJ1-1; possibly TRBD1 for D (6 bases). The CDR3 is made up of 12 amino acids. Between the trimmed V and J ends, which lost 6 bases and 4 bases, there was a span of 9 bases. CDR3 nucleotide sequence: TGTGCCAGCAGGGACAGTTTCACTGAAGCTTTCTTT. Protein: CASRDSFTEAFF.

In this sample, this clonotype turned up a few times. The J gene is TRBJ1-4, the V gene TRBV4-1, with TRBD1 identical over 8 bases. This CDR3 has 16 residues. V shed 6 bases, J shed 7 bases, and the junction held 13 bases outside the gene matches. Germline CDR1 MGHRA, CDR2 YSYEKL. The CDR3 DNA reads TGCGCCAGCAGTCCCCCACCGGGACAGGTGATTGAAAAACTGTTTTTT. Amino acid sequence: CASSPPPGQVIEKLFF.

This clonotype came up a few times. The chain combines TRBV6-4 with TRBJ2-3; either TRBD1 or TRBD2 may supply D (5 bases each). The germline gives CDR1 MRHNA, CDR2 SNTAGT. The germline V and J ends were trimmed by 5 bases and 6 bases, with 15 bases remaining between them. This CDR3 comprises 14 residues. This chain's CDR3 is CASSSTEGTDTQYF. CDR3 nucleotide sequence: TGTGCCAGCAGTTCGACAGAGGGGACGGATACGCAGTATTTT.